The rows below give T cell receptor beta chains drawn from one sample of a study of T cell repertoires in cytomegalovirus infection. TCRdb processed the reads anew with MiXCR; each CDR3 protein has one entry. The sample has around 450,000 distinct CDR3 sequences; approximately 33% are singletons. The sample comprised PBMCs. These receptors were obtained from a human donor in good health (CMV status not recorded). Some clones in this sample may be carry-over from other donors' samples. Both conserved end residues are part of each CDR3. Fields, in order: clone size, V gene, D gene, J gene, CDR3 DNA, CDR3 protein. D genes are given only for firm matches. A clone size is listed for some rows: how often the clone was seen (once, few, many), or a class if it is expanded.

-	TRBV3-1	-	TRBJ2-3	TGTGCCAGCAGCCAGCGAGTGCATACGCAGTATTTT	CASSQRVHTQYF
few	TRBV29-1	TRBD1	TRBJ1-1	TGCAGCGTACACAGGGGGATCGACACTGAAGCTTTCTTT	CSVHRGIDTEAFF
few	TRBV11-2	-	TRBJ1-2	TGTGCCAGCTCCCGTGTCAGCGACTATGGCTACACCTTC	CASSRVSDYGYTF
few	TRBV24-1	TRBD1	TRBJ2-7	TGTGCCACCAGTGATACCGACAGGGATGGGCAGTACTTC	CATSDTDRDGQYF
-	TRBV3-1	-	TRBJ2-7	TGTGCCAGCAGCCAAGCGGCCCAAACCTACGAGCAGTACTTC	CASSQAAQTYEQYF
many	TRBV7-6	TRBD1	TRBJ1-1	TGTGCCAGCAGCCCGGGCGGGACAGGGGGCCAGACTGAAGCTTTCTTT	CASSPGGTGGQTEAFF
-	TRBV7-2	-	TRBJ2-1	TGTGCCAGCAGCTTATCCAGGGATCATGAGCAGTTCTTC	CASSLSRDHEQFF
-	TRBV9	-	TRBJ2-3	TGTGCCAGCAGCGTAGCTCTCGGGGGCCGGACAGATACGCAGTATTTT	CASSVALGGRTDTQYF
few	TRBV11-3	-	TRBJ2-7	TGTGCCAGCAGCCTGAAGGGGTCGGGACCCGACTACGAGCAGTACTTC	CASSLKGSGPDYEQYF
few	TRBV6-5	-	TRBJ1-1	TGTGCCAGCAGTTACTCAGGATCTAGCGGGGCTTTCTTT	CASSYSGSSGAFF
-	TRBV6-6	-	TRBJ2-5	TGTGCCAGCAACTCCGGACCCACGGGGGAGACCCAGTACTTC	CASNSGPTGETQYF
-	TRBV12-3/TRBV12-4	-	TRBJ2-7	TGTGCCAGCAGTTTAATCCCATTGGAAGAGCAGTACTTC	CASSLIPLEEQYF
-	TRBV7-6	-	TRBJ2-1	TGTGCTAGCAGCTTAGACCCAGAAAGCGATGAGCAGTTCTTC	CASSLDPESDEQFF
once	TRBV6-6	-	TRBJ1-4	TGTGCCAGCATCCCCTCGCTTCAGGGTGTGCGGGAAAAACTGTTTTTT	CASIPSLQGVREKLFF
many	TRBV7-9	TRBD1	TRBJ2-2	TGTGCCAGCAGCTCCGGACAGGGGAAGAACACCGGGGAGCTGTTTTTT	CASSSGQGKNTGELFF
-	TRBV14	-	TRBJ1-4	TGTGCCAGCAGCCAAGATCCATCTGGTCGGGTTGACGAAAAACTGTTTTTT	CASSQDPSGRVDEKLFF
few	TRBV4-1	TRBD2	TRBJ2-3	TGCGCCAGCAGGGCTAGCGGGGGTAGCACAGATACGCAGTATTTT	CASRASGGSTDTQYF
few	TRBV19	-	TRBJ1-4	TGTGCCAGTAGTACGATAACAGGGACAACTAATGAAAAACTGTTTTTT	CASSTITGTTNEKLFF
-	TRBV19	-	TRBJ1-5	TGTACCAGTAACCTCGGCGGCGGGGGATACGCGCCCCAGCATTTT	CTSNLGGGGYAPQHF
few	TRBV29-1	-	TRBJ1-1	TGCAGCGTTGCGCTCCTGAACACTGAAGCTTTCTTT	CSVALLNTEAFF
once	TRBV5-1	TRBD1	TRBJ2-1	TGCGCCAGCAGCACGGGACAGGGGAGGAGGGATGAGCAGTTCTTC	CASSTGQGRRDEQFF
few	TRBV20-1	-	TRBJ2-5	TGCAGTGCTAGGAGCCCCGATCCGCAGACCCAGTACTTC	CSARSPDPQTQYF
few	TRBV10-3	TRBD2	TRBJ2-7	TGTGCCATCAGTGAGTCGAGTGCGCGGGGGGTTGTGGCGGCAAAGATCTACGAGCAGTACTTC	CAISESSARGVVAAKIYEQYF
-	TRBV28	-	TRBJ1-1	TGTGCCAGCAGTCTCACAGCTCTTCGCACTGAAGCTTTCTTT	CASSLTALRTEAFF
-	TRBV28	TRBD1	TRBJ1-5	TGTGCCAGCAGAGTAACAGGGGTCAGTCAGCCCCAGCATTTT	CASRVTGVSQPQHF
-	TRBV7-8	TRBD1	TRBJ2-3	TGTGCCAGCAGCCTCGCGTCGGGAACAGGGGGTTTT	CASSLASGTGGF
-	TRBV19	-	TRBJ1-1	TGTGCCAGTAGTATAGGCCTCACAGATGAAGCTTTCTTT	CASSIGLTDEAFF
-	TRBV12-3/TRBV12-4	TRBD1	TRBJ2-4	TGTGCCAGCCAAAAACAGGGGGCTCTAGCCAAAAACATTCAGTACTTC	CASQKQGALAKNIQYF
-	TRBV7-2	-	TRBJ1-1	TGTGCCAGCAGCTCCCGCGTTATACAGGGAGGGGAGACTGAAGCTTTCTTT	CASSSRVIQGGETEAFF
few	TRBV6-1	-	TRBJ1-1	TGTGCCGGGTGGCAGGGGTTGAACACTGAAGCTTTCTTT	CAGWQGLNTEAFF
-	TRBV9	-	TRBJ2-1	TGTGCCAGCAGCGGGTCAGTCAATGAGCAGTTCTTC	CASSGSVNEQFF
many	TRBV7-6	TRBD1	TRBJ2-2	TGTGCCAGCAGCTCGGGACAGGGGCTCCTCTTACCCGGGGAGCTGTTTTTT	CASSSGQGLLLPGELFF
few	TRBV10-3	TRBD2	TRBJ2-7	TGTGCCATCAGTGAGTCGGGGGGGAAGGAGCAGTACTTC	CAISESGGKEQYF
many	TRBV7-9	TRBD1	TRBJ1-6	TGTGCCACCCCTGGACAGGGAAAGGGAGATTCACCCCTCCACTTT	CATPGQGKGDSPLHF
many	TRBV7-3	-	TRBJ2-3	TGTGCCAGCAGCTTGCAGGGGTCAGATACGCAGTATTTT	CASSLQGSDTQYF
few	TRBV7-8	-	TRBJ2-2	TGTGCCAGCCACCAGGGCCTCACCGGGGAGCTGTTTTTT	CASHQGLTGELFF
-	TRBV7-2	-	TRBJ1-6	TGTGCCAGCAGCGTAACCCTTAATTCACCCCTCCACTTT	CASSVTLNSPLHF
-	TRBV6-6	-	TRBJ1-1	TGTGCCCGCAATCCCGTGAGGAACACTGAAGCTTTCTTT	CARNPVRNTEAFF
-	TRBV20-1	-	TRBJ1-1	TGCAGTGCAAAACGACAGTCACTGAACACTGAAGCTTTCTTT	CSAKRQSLNTEAFF
-	TRBV2	TRBD2	TRBJ2-5	TGTGCCAGCAGTGAAGCCCTAGCGGGGGGTCGAGAGACCCAGTACTTC	CASSEALAGGRETQYF
-	TRBV5-6	-	TRBJ1-2	TGTGCCAGCAGCTGGGACAACCGGGACTACACCTTC	CASSWDNRDYTF
-	TRBV19	-	TRBJ2-7	TGTGCCAGTAGTATAGGGCGGAACTCCTACGAGCAGTACTTC	CASSIGRNSYEQYF
once	TRBV20-1	-	TRBJ2-7	TGCAGTGCTAGAGAAAGGACCAGGTACGAGCAGTACTTC	CSARERTRYEQYF
once	TRBV23-1	-	TRBJ2-5	TGCGCCAGCAGTCAATTCGTCCAGGGACGGGGAGAGACCCAGTACTTC	CASSQFVQGRGETQYF
many	TRBV7-2	TRBD1	TRBJ1-1	TGTGCCAGCAGCTCGGACAGGGGAGGAACTGAAGCTTTCTTT	CASSSDRGGTEAFF